These 16 T cell receptor beta chains were sequenced from one sample in a study of shared clonotypes between healthy human individuals. Clones were read by immunoSEQ multiplex PCR, and TCRdb kept only the in-frame ones, dropping some. This table has around 1.9 million clones, just over 90% appearing once. CD45RO-negative cells were positively selected for CCR7, leaving out terminally differentiated effector memory CD45RA+ cells. Source material: naive CD8+ T cells from PBMCs. The receptors stem from a man aged 18 to 30 in good health. Some clones in this sample may be carry-over from other donors' samples.

The V and J genes are TRBV4-2 and TRBJ2-1; the match to TRBD2 covers 7 bases. CDR3 size: 16 residues. Germline CDR1 is LGHNA and CDR2 is YNFKEQ. V was clipped by 0 bases and J by 6 bases; unmatched bases: 8. The CDR3 DNA reads TGTGCCAGCAGCCAAGATATGTGGGAGGGCGGCAATGAGCAGTTCTTC. This sequence encodes CASSQDMWEGGNEQFF.

The CDR3 DNA reads TGCAGCGCCCTGAGGGGGGGACAGTACTCCTACGAGCAGTACTTC. Amino acids: CSALRGGQYSYEQYF. V is TRBV29-1 and J is TRBJ2-7, with D perhaps being TRBD1 or TRBD2 (7 bases each). The V end lost 7 bases, the J end lost 0 bases, and 19 bases lay between the germline ends. CDR3 length: 15 amino acids. CDR1 SQVTM and CDR2 ANQGSEA come from the germline V gene.

The J gene is TRBJ2-7, the V gene TRBV10-2; 7 nucleotides match TRBD1. V dropped 10 bases and J dropped 6; count of bases not matched to a gene: 9. This CDR3 contains 12 residues. Germline loops: CDR1 WSHSY, CDR2 SAAADI. The CDR3 here is CATTTGVGEQYF. The CDR3 nucleotides are TGCGCCACGACTACAGGGGTTGGCGAGCAGTACTTC.

This chain connects TRBV5-1 to TRBJ2-3; 8 nucleotides match TRBD2. The CDR3 consists of 21 residues. V shed 0 bases, J shed 0 bases, and the junction held 18 bases outside the gene matches. Germline V gene sequence: CDR1 SGHRS, CDR2 YFSETQ. CDR3 nucleotides: TGCGCCAGCAGCTTGGTGGCGGGAGGCGATCCGATTGGAACTAGCACAGATACGCAGTATTTT. This translates into CASSLVAGGDPIGTSTDTQYF. Drawing the rest from reference TRBV5-1 and TRBJ2-3, the complete variable domain is KAGVTQTPRYLIKTRGQQVTLSCSPISGHRSVSWYQQTPGQGLQFLFEYFSETQRNKGNFPGRFSGRQFSNSRSEMNVSTLELGDSALYLCASSLVAGGDPIGTSTDTQYFGPGTRLTVL.

This clone was seen a single time. The chain is built from TRBV11-2 and TRBJ2-3; D is unclear. The CDR3 runs to 16 residues. Deletions cut 4 bases from V and 5 bases from J, with 19 bases between. CDR1 is SGHAT, CDR2 FQNNGV, per germline. The CDR3: CASSWYAVSLGDTQYF. The CDR3 DNA sequence: TGTGCCAGCAGCTGGTACGCGGTCTCACTTGGAGATACGCAGTATTTT.

The chain is built from TRBV19 and TRBJ2-1; 7 positions agree with TRBD2. CDR1 is LNHDA and CDR2 is SQIVND in the germline V gene (reference sequence). The CDR3 is made up of 14 amino acids. The V and J ends lost 7 bases and 2 bases, in that order; junction bases with no gene match: 5. CDR3 protein: CASTLAVTYNEQFF. In nucleotides, the CDR3 is TGTGCCAGTACCCTAGCGGTAACCTACAATGAGCAGTTCTTC.

J is TRBJ2-1 and V is TRBV27; TRBD1 agrees at 8 bases. The CDR3 contains 15 residues. CDR1 MNHEY and CDR2 SMNVEV come from the germline V gene (reference sequence). V lost 4 bases to trimming and J lost 3 bases; unmatched junction nucleotides: 5. Written as DNA, the CDR3 is TGTGCCAGCAGTTCACAGGGGGTATTCTACAATGAGCAGTTCTTC. Amino acids: CASSSQGVFYNEQFF.

This chain connects TRBV5-6 to TRBJ1-2; TRBD1 matches 10 bases. CDR1 and CDR2 (germline): SGHDT, YYEEEE. The CDR3 is made up of 14 amino acids. V was pared by 0 bases and J by 7 bases, with 3 bases of the junction left unmatched. CDR3: CASSLGQGAAGYTF. CDR3 bases: TGTGCCAGCAGCTTGGGACAGGGGGCCGCTGGCTACACCTTC.

The gene calls are TRBV6-1 and TRBJ2-2; 8 bases are shared with TRBD1. Trimming took 4 bases from V and 5 from J; bases not matched to a gene: 6. The CDR3 length is 15 residues. The V gene's germline CDR1 is MNHNS and CDR2 SASEGT. Here the CDR3 DNA reads TGTGCCAGCAGTGGGGTCAGGGGGCGGACCGGGGAGCTGTTTTTT. This gives the protein CASSGVRGRTGELFF.

This clone was recorded a few times. The rearrangement joins TRBV19 to TRBJ1-1; a weak D match, TRBD1 (6 bases). Trimming stripped 5 bases from V and 3 bases from J, with 13 bases between. The CDR3 has 14 amino acids. Germline loops: CDR1 LNHDA, CDR2 SQIVND (reference sequence). DNA for the CDR3: TGTGCCAGTAGTCCCGGGGGGGCGTACACTGAAGCTTTCTTT. Amino acid sequence: CASSPGGAYTEAFF.

The chain uses TRBV7-9 and TRBJ2-1, with TRBD1 matching 9 bases. The J segment lost 4 bases and the V segment lost 4 bases, leaving 5 bases of the junction unmatched. The CDR3 contains 15 residues. CDR1 is SEHNR, CDR2 FQNEAQ, per germline (reference sequence). The CDR3 here is CASSSTGGRYNEQFF. The DNA of the CDR3 is TGTGCCAGCAGCTCCACAGGGGGCCGGTACAATGAGCAGTTCTTC.

This chain connects TRBV29-1 to TRBJ1-1, with D unclear. Germline V gene data show CDR1 as SQVTM and CDR2 as ANQGSEA. CDR3 length: 11 amino acids. V was shortened by 7 bases and J by 1 base, with 7 bases between the two germline ends. The CDR3 region is CSALGNTEAFF. DNA of the CDR3: TGCAGCGCCCTGGGGAACACTGAAGCTTTCTTT.

J is TRBJ2-7 and V is TRBV7-9; 7 bases line up with TRBD2. The germline V gene has CDR1 SEHNR and CDR2 FQNEAQ (reference sequence). The CDR3 is 14 residues long. Trimming took 6 bases from V and 2 from J; bases not matched to a gene: 7. The CDR3 sequence: CASRSGDSAYEQYF. In DNA form, the CDR3 reads TGTGCCAGCAGAAGCGGGGATAGCGCCTACGAGCAGTACTTC.

This chain uses TRBV7-9 with TRBJ1-6, with TRBD1 as a possible D gene (5 bases). Germline V gene lookup returns CDR1 SEHNR and CDR2 FQNEAQ (reference sequence). CDR3 length: 15 residues. Deletions cut 4 bases from V and 10 bases from J, with 17 bases between. The chain's CDR3 is CASSSISGARSPLHF. Written as DNA, the CDR3 is TGTGCCAGCAGCTCTATCTCCGGGGCCAGGTCACCCCTCCACTTT.

DNA of the CDR3: TGTGCCAGCAGCGTAGGTCGGCCTAACTATGGCTACACCTTC. Translated: CASSVGRPNYGYTF. The chain uses TRBV9 and TRBJ1-2; the D is unclear. V was trimmed by 0 bases and J by 0 bases, leaving 6 bases between them. There are 14 residues in the CDR3. From germline, CDR1 is SGDLS and CDR2 YYNGEE.

The V call is TRBV19, the J call TRBJ2-6; 7 nucleotides line up with TRBD1. The germline V gene encodes CDR1 LNHDA and CDR2 SQIVND (reference sequence). This CDR3 comprises 17 residues. Germline trimming cut 5 bases from V and 1 base from J; bases unmatched to any gene: 8. The chain's CDR3 is CASSPGQTLSGANVLTF. The CDR3 DNA reads TGTGCCAGTAGTCCGGGACAGACTCTATCTGGGGCCAACGTCCTGACTTTC.